This T cell receptor (beta chain) stems from a study of tumor and adjacent non-tumor tissue in lung cancer. About the study: Stage I to III disease affected ten to eleven men and a handful of women aged about 31 to 80.

The library came from three nested PCR rounds adapted from ARM-PCR protocols. Each CDR3 protein gets one entry after TCRdb re-called the multiplex PCR reads with MiXCR. Counted here are 85,000 to 100,000 distinct CDR3 sequences, about 67% occurring once; the ten biggest clones make up approximately 20%. Concerning this clonotype: Its matching antigen is unknown. A much larger clone sits a single nucleotide away, making a read error possible.

The template was RNA from unsorted bulk tissue. Regarding the study as a whole: Significantly higher TCR diversity was found in tumor than normal lung.

CDR1 and CDR2 from the germline V gene are SGHRS and YFSETQ. CDR3 length: 12 residues. This receptor was identified in a man aged 55 to 70 with non-small cell lung cancer. The V call is TRBV5-1, the J call TRBJ2-7, with D perhaps TRBD2 (5 bases). The sample was lung tumor tissue. The CDR3 nucleotides are TGCGCCAGCAGCTTGGGCGGGTACGACCAGTACTTC. Translation gives CASSLGGYDQYF.